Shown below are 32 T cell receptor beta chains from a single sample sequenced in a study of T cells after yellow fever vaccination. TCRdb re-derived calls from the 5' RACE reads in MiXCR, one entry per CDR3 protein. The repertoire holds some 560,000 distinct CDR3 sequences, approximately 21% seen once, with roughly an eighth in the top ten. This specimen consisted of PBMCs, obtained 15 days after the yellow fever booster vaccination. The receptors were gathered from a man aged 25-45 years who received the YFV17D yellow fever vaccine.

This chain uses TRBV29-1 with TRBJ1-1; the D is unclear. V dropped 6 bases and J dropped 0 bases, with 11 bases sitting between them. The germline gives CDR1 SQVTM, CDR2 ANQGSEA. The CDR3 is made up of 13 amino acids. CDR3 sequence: CSVRGIMNTEAFF. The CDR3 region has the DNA TGCAGCGTCCGTGGGATCATGAACACTGAAGCTTTCTTT.

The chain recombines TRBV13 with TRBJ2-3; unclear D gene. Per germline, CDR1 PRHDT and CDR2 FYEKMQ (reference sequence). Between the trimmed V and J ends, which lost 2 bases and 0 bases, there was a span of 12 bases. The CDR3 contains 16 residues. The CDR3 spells CASSLFSETSTDTQYF. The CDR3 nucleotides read TGTGCCAGCAGCTTATTCAGCGAGACAAGCACAGATACGCAGTATTTT. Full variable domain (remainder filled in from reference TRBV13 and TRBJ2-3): AAGVIQSPRHLIKEKRETATLKCYPIPRHDTVYWYQQGPGQDPQFLISFYEKMQSDKGSIPDRFSAQQFSDYHSELNMSSLELGDSALYFCASSLFSETSTDTQYFGPGTRLTVL.

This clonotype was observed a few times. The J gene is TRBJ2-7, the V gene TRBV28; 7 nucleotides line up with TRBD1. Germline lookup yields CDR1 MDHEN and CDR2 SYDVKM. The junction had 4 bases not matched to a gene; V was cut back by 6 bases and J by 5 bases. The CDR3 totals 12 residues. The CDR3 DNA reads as TGTGCCAGCAGACAGGGGTATCACGAGCAGTACTTC. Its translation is CASRQGYHEQYF.

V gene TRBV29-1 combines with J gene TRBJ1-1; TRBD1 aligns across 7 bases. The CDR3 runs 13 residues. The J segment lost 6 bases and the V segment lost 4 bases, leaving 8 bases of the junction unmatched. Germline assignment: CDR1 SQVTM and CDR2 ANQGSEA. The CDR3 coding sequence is TGCAGCGTTGTAGAGGGGGCGGGCGCTGAAGCTTTCTTT. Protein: CSVVEGAGAEAFF.

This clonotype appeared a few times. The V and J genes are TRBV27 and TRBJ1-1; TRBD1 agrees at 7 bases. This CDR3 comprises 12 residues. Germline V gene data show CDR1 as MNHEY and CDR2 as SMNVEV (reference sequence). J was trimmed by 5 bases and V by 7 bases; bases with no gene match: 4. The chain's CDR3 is CASTSTGTEAFF. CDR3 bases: TGTGCCAGCACGTCGACAGGGACTGAAGCTTTCTTT.

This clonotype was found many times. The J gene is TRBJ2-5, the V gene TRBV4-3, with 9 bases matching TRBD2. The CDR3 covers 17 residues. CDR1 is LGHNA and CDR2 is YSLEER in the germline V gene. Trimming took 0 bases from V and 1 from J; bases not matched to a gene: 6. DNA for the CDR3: TGCGCCAGCAGCCAAGATGTCGATAGCGGGAGCCAAGAGACCCAGTACTTC. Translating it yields CASSQDVDSGSQETQYF.

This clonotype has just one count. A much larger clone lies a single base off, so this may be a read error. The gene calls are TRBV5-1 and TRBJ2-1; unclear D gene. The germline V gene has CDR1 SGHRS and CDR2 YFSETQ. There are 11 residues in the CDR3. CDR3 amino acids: CASSSHNKQFF. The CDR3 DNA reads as TGCGCCAGCAGCTCCCACAATAAGCAGTTCTTC.

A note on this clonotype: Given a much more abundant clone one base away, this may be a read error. The CDR3 here is CASSSTDKLKDEQYF. The CDR3 DNA reads TGTGCCAGCAGTTCCACGGACAAGCTGAAGGACGAGCAGTACTTC. The chain employs TRBV12-3 or TRBV12-4 and TRBJ2-7; D might be TRBD1 (5 bases). This CDR3 is 15 amino acids long. Trimming shortened V by 4 bases and J by 5 bases, and 18 bases separated the two germline ends.

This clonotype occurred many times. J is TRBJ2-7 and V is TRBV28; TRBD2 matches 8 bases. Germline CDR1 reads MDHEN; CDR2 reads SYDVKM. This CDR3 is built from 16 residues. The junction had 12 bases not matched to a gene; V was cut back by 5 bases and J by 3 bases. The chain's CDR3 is CASSLIAGSLHYEQYF. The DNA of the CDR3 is TGTGCCAGCAGTCTAATAGCGGGATCGCTCCACTACGAGCAGTACTTC.

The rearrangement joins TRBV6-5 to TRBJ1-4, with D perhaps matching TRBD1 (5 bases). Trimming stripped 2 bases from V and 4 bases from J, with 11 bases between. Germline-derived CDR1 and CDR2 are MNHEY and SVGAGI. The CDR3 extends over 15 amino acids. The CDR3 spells CASSYGAGLNEKLFF. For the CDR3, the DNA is TGTGCCAGCAGTTACGGGGCAGGACTTAATGAAAAACTGTTTTTT.

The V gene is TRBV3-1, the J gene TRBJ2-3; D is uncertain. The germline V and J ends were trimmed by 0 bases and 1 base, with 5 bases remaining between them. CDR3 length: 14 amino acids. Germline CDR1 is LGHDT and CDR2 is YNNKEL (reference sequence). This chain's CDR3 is CASSQDYGTDTQYF. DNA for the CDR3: TGTGCCAGCAGCCAAGATTACGGCACAGATACGCAGTATTTT.

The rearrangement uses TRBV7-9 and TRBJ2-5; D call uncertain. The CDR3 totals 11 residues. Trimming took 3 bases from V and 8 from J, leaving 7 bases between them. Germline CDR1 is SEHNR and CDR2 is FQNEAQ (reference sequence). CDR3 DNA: TGTGCCAGCAGCTTCCTTGGAACCCAGTACTTC. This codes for CASSFLGTQYF.

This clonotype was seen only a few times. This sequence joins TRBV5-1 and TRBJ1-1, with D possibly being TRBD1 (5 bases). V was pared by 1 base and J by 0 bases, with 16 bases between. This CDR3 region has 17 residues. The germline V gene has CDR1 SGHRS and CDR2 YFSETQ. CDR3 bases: TGCGCCAGCAGCTTGAATAGGCCAGGGATAATGAACACTGAAGCTTTCTTT. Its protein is CASSLNRPGIMNTEAFF.

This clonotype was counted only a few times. The CDR3 loop reads CASSSFRTGYTF. The CDR3 DNA reads as TGTGCCAGCAGTTCTTTTCGTACTGGCTACACCTTC. The chain uses TRBV12-3 or TRBV12-4 and TRBJ1-2; D unclear. Deletions cut 4 bases from V and 7 bases from J, with 10 bases between. The CDR3 has 12 residues.

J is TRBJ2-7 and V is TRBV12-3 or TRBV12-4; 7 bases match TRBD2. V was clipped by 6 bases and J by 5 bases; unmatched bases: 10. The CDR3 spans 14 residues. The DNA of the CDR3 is TGTGCCAGCAGGGGCAGCGGGATAGTCCACGAGCAGTACTTC. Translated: CASRGSGIVHEQYF.

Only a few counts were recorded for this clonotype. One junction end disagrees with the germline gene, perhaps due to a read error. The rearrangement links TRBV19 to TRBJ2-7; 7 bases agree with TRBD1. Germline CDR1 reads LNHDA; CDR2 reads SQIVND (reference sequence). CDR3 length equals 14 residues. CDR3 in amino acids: CASSTDGRGYAQYF. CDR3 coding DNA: TGTGCCAGTAGTACTGACGGCAGGGGGTACGCGCAGTACTTC.

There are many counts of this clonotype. DNA of the CDR3: TGCGCCAGCAGCTCCTTGAATTACCAGTACTTC. Translation gives CASSSLNYQYF. The rearrangement uses TRBV5-1 and TRBJ2-5, with D unclear. The V gene lost 3 bases and the J gene lost 10 bases, with 10 bases spanning the gap. This CDR3 has 11 amino acids. Per the germline V gene, CDR1 is SGHRS and CDR2 is YFSETQ.

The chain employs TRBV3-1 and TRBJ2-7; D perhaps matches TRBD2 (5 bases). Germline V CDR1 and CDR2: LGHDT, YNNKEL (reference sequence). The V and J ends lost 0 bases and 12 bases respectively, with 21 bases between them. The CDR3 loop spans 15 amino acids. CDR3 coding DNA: TGTGCCAGCAGCCAAGAGATCCGGGATCCTACGCGGCGGTACTTC. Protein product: CASSQEIRDPTRRYF.

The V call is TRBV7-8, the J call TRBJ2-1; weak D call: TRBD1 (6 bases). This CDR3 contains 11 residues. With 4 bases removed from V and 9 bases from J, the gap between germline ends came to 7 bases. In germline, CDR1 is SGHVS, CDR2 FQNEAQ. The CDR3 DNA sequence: TGTGCCAGCAGCTCGGACAGTGAGCAGTTCTTC. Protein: CASSSDSEQFF.

The DNA for the CDR3 is TGTGCCAGCAGTTTGCGGGACTTGACGAGCTCCTACGAGCAGTACTTC. Amino acids: CASSLRDLTSSYEQYF. V gene TRBV28 combines with J gene TRBJ2-7, with D possibly TRBD2 on 6 matching bases. Trimming left V 3 bases short and J 0 bases short, with 15 bases between. Looked up from germline, CDR1 is MDHEN and CDR2 is SYDVKM. This CDR3 has 16 amino acids.

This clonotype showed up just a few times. The CDR3 sequence is CASSRTYYEQYF. The CDR3 nucleotides are TGTGCCAGCAGCCGGACCTACTACGAGCAGTACTTC. The chain couples TRBV7-2 to TRBJ2-7; D call uncertain. Germline V gives CDR1 SGHTA, CDR2 FQGNSA. The CDR3 consists of 12 residues. V was clipped by 5 bases and J by 3 bases, with 8 bases between them. The whole variable domain, filled in from reference TRBV7-2 and TRBJ2-7, reads GAGVSQSPSNKVTEKGKDVELRCDPISGHTALYWYRQSLGQGLEFLIYFQGNSAPDKSGLPSDRFSAERTGGSVSTLTIQRTQQEDSAVYLCASSRTYYEQYFGPGTRLTVT.

The CDR3 spells CASSGLAGVHEQYF. CDR3 nucleotide sequence: TGTGCCAGCTCCGGACTAGCGGGAGTCCACGAGCAGTACTTC. V and J are TRBV18 and TRBJ2-7; 13 bases fit TRBD2. The V and J ends lost 6 bases and 5 bases, in that order; junction bases with no gene match: 4. The germline CDR1 and CDR2 sequences are KGHSH and LQKENI. CDR3 length equals 14 residues.

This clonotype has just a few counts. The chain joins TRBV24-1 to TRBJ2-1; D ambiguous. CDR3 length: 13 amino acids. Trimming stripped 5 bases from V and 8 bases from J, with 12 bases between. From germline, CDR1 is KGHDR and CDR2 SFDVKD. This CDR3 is CATSARRTDEQFF. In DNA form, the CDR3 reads TGTGCCACCAGTGCCCGCAGGACCGATGAGCAGTTCTTC.

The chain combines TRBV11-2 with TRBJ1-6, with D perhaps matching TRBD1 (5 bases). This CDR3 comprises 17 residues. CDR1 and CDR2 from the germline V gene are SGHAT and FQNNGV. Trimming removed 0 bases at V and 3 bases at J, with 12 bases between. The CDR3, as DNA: TGTGCCAGCAGCTTAGACGTCGGGCAGGGCTATAATTCACCCCTCCACTTT. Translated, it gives CASSLDVGQGYNSPLHF.

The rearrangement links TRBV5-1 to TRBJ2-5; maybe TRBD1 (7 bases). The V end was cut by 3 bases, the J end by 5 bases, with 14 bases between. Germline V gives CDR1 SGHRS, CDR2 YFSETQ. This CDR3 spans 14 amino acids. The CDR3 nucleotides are TGCGCCAGCAGCTATACCCCAGGGGGGGAGACCCAGTACTTC. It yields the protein CASSYTPGGETQYF.

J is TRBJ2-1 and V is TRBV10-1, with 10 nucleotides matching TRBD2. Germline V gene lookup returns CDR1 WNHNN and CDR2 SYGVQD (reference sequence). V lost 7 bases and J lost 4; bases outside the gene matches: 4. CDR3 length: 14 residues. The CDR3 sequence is CASILAGVYNEQFF. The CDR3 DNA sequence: TGCGCCAGCATCCTAGCGGGAGTTTACAATGAGCAGTTCTTC.

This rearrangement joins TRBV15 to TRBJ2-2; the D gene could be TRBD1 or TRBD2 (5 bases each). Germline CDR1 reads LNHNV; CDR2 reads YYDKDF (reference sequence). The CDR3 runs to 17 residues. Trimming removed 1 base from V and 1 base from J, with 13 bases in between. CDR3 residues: CATSRGLYGGNTGELFF. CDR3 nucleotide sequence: TGTGCCACCAGCAGAGGTCTTTATGGGGGGAACACCGGGGAGCTGTTTTTT.

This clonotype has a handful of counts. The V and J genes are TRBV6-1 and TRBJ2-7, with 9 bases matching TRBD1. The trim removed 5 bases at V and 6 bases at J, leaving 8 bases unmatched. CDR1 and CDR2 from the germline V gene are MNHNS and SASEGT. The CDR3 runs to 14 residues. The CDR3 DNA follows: TGTGCCAGCAGTAAACCGGGACAGGGACCCGAGCAGTACTTC. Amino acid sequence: CASSKPGQGPEQYF.

This CDR3 reads CASTEDTSGSYEQYF. CDR3 in DNA: TGTGCCAGCACCGAAGACACTAGCGGATCCTACGAGCAGTACTTC. The chain uses TRBV7-2 and TRBJ2-7, with 8 bases fitting TRBD2. Germline V gene data show CDR1 as SGHTA and CDR2 as FQGNSA. The junction had 9 bases not matched to a gene; V was cut back by 7 bases and J by 1 base. This CDR3 region has 15 residues.

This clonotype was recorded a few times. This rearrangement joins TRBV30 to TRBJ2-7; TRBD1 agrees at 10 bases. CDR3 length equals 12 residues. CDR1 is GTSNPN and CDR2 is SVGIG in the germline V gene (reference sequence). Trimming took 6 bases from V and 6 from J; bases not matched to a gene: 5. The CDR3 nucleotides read TGTGCCTGCCGCAGACAGGGGGCCGAGCAGTACTTC. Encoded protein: CACRRQGAEQYF.

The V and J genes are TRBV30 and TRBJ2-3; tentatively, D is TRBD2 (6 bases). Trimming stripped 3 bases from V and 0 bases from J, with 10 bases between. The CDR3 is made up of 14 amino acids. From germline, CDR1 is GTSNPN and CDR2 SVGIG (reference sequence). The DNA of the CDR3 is TGTGCCTGGAGCCGGGACTGGAGCACAGATACGCAGTATTTT. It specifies CAWSRDWSTDTQYF.

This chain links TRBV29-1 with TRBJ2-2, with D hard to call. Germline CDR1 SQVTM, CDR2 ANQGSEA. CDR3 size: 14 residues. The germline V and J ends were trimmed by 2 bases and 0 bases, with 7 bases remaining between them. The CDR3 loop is CSVEKQANTGELFF. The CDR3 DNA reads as TGCAGCGTTGAAAAACAAGCGAACACCGGGGAGCTGTTTTTT.